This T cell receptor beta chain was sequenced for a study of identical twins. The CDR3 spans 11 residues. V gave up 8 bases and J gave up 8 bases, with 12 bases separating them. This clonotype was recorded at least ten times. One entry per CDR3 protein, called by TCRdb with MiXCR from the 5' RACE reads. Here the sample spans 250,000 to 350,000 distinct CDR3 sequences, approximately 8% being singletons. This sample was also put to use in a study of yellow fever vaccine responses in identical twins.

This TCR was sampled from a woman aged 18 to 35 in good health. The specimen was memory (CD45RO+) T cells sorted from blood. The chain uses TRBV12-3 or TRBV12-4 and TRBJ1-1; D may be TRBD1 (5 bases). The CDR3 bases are TGTGCCAGCGGAGTAGGGGCCGAAGCTTTCTTT. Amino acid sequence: CASGVGAEAFF.